This TCR beta chain was sequenced for a study of blood T cell repertoires in COVID-19 (dated by TCRdb to 2020 to 2021). For the wider study: Collaborator samples came from the United States, Italy and Spain and covered acute and convalescent phases of COVID-19. Subjects who had been exposed to COVID-19, were actively infected with it, or had recovered from it provided the deeply sampled blood TCRbeta repertoires that made up the dataset. Nearly every sample came with metadata listing a de-identified subject ID, COVID-19 status, age in years and sex. The samples were drawn from the first 160 participants of the ongoing ImmuneRACE study and from over a thousand subjects provided by 6 global collaborators. HLA class I and class II types, where available, came from metadata supplied by the sample provider rather than from assay-based typing. A freely available public database, intended as a resource for researchers studying the immune response to SARS-CoV-2, is where the repertoires were released. The material from the prospective study consisted of cDNA or gDNA derived from T cells, B-cell-depleted T cells, or PBMCs. Study-wide findings and limitations: Clinical and demographic metadata were provided uncurated, with the amount varying by source and participant.

The immunoSEQ Assay, a bias-controlled multiplex PCR, was used to amplify TCRbeta CDR3 regions from genomic DNA. The paper's processing steps were these. The number of nucleated cells in each sample was estimated by amplification of reference gene primers within the assay. To quantify the absolute abundance of each unique TCRbeta CDR3 rearrangement, sequence reads were collapsed and filtered. Productive Simpson clonality was computed per sample as the square root of Simpson's diversity index over productive rearrangements. The immuneACCESS repertoire file appears here via TCRdb, limited to in-frame rearrangements. These files lack a portion of the clones; in checked studies, under half of the deficit traces to unresolved V genes, and the cause of the others is not known. V and J calls plus clone size are reproduced from that table; the DNA served to infer D and trimming. For this sample the table gives some 180,000 clones, of which around 81% were detected only once. The ten largest clonotypes hold roughly 12% of the sample.

In Seattle, one collaborating source enrolled patients while the infection was active and tracked those patients longitudinally over the course of disease. Each collaborating institution followed its own protocols to collect whole blood in K2EDTA tubes. For TCRbeta analysis, collaborators shipped samples in one of three forms: frozen whole blood, isolated PBMCs, or DNA extracted from either of those sample types. Remarks on this clone: Its antigen specificity is not known. Per-nucleotide qualities are absent, and no much larger clonotype sits a single base away.

In the germline V gene (reference sequence), CDR1 corresponds to MNHEY and CDR2 to SMNVEV. V is pruned by 3 bases and J by 2 bases, leaving 6 bases of the junction without a gene match. The CDR3 goes from the cysteine to the phenylalanine over 16 residues. The read is trimmed to its CDR3 DNA, 48 bases read in frame from base 1. The chain couples TRBV27 to TRBJ2-2, with 7 bases matching TRBD1. The sample comprised peripheral blood. The sequence was collected from an elderly woman with COVID-19, enrolled during active disease. The CDR3 in this case is CASSLSTGINTGELFF. The DNA sequence is given as TGTGCCAGCAGTTTGTCGACAGGGATAAACACCGGGGAGCTGTTTTTT.